These 16 T cell receptor beta chains came from one sample sequenced in a study of cytomegalovirus exposure and HLA in healthy donors. PCR was performed using 60 Vbeta and 13 Jbeta primers. TCRdb's table, derived via immunoSEQ multiplex PCR, lists solely in-frame clones and lacks some. This table holds tens of thousands of clones, about four fifths found once. Sequencing was carried out using PBMCs. These receptors were collected from a woman in her forties in good health and CMV-seropositive.

The rearrangement links TRBV5-1 to TRBJ2-5; TRBD2 aligns across 11 bases. Looked up from germline, CDR1 is SGHRS and CDR2 is YFSETQ. Trimming at V came to 4 bases and at J to 4 bases, leaving 3 bases not matched to a gene. The CDR3 has 14 amino acids. The CDR3 nucleotides read TGCGCCAGCAGCGGAGGGACTAGCGGAGAGACCCAGTACTTC. Amino acids: CASSGGTSGETQYF.

The chain uses TRBV28 and TRBJ1-2; D call uncertain. Trimming took off 3 bases at V and 5 bases at J, with 7 bases between the two ends. This CDR3 contains 12 residues. The germline gives CDR1 MDHEN, CDR2 SYDVKM. The CDR3 region is CASSLASYGYTF. The CDR3 DNA reads TGTGCCAGCAGTTTGGCTTCTTATGGCTACACCTTC.

This chain links TRBV5-4 with TRBJ2-5; 7 bases align to TRBD1. The V gene end was trimmed by 3 bases and the J gene end by 5 bases; junction bases not matched to a gene: 10. Germline CDR1 reads SGHNT; CDR2 reads YYREEE (reference sequence). The CDR3 is 15 residues long. CDR3 in DNA: TGTGCCAGCAGCTCACAACAAGGGGGCCCGGAGACCCAGTACTTC. This encodes CASSSQQGGPETQYF.

The gene calls are TRBV5-1 and TRBJ2-2, with 8 bases lining up with TRBD1. Germline CDR1 SGHRS, CDR2 YFSETQ. The CDR3 runs 15 residues. Trimming at V came to 2 bases and at J to 6 bases, leaving 6 bases not matched to a gene. The CDR3 DNA reads as TGCGCCAGCAGCTTCCTGCAGGGGGCCGCCGGGGAGCTGTTTTTT. This translates into CASSFLQGAAGELFF.

The rearrangement links TRBV10-3 to TRBJ1-2, with D unresolved. The germline gives CDR1 ENHRY, CDR2 SYGVKD. CDR3 length: 12 amino acids. The V and J ends lost 4 bases and 6 bases respectively, with 9 bases between them. The DNA for the CDR3 is TGTGCCATCAGTGCACTAAACCATGGCTACACCTTC. Amino acid sequence: CAISALNHGYTF.

The chain uses TRBV7-9 and TRBJ1-4; TRBD1 is a possible D gene (5 bases). The germline V gene encodes CDR1 SEHNR and CDR2 FQNEAQ (reference sequence). The CDR3 extends over 19 amino acids. Between the trimmed V and J ends, which lost 5 bases and 7 bases, there was a span of 29 bases. The CDR3, as DNA: TGTGCCAGCAGCACCGCAACGTTGGGTGGGGCGACGGTTAGTGAAAAACTGTTTTTT. Amino acid sequence: CASSTATLGGATVSEKLFF.

On this clone: An end of the junction differs from the germline gene, which may be a read error. The chain joins TRBV15 to TRBJ1-3; a weak D match, TRBD1 (6 bases). CDR3 size: 13 residues. Per the germline V gene, CDR1 is LNHNV and CDR2 is YYDKDF (reference sequence). CDR3 DNA sequence: TGCTTCTCGGACAGCTTAACTGGAAACACCATATATTTT. This gives the protein CFSDSLTGNTIYF.

The J gene is TRBJ1-1, the V gene TRBV27; TRBD1 matches at 7 bases. Trimming at V came to 2 bases and at J to 1 base, leaving 4 bases not matched to a gene. The germline V gene has CDR1 MNHEY and CDR2 SMNVEV (reference sequence). The CDR3 contains 15 residues. The CDR3 loop reads CASSLRGPSNTEAFF. As DNA, the CDR3 is TGTGCCAGCAGTTTAAGGGGGCCCTCGAACACTGAAGCTTTCTTT.

The chain links TRBV5-4 to TRBJ2-3; 13 bases map to TRBD2. V was pared by 4 bases and J by 2 bases, with 7 bases of the junction left unmatched. The CDR3 covers 17 residues. Germline V gene lookup returns CDR1 SGHNT and CDR2 YYREEE (reference sequence). CDR3: CASSPTGLAGFTDTQYF. CDR3 sequence (DNA): TGTGCCAGCAGCCCAACGGGACTAGCGGGGTTCACAGATACGCAGTATTTT.

The chain combines TRBV9 with TRBJ1-3; D uncertain. The germline gives CDR1 SGDLS, CDR2 YYNGEE. Between the trimmed V and J ends, which lost 0 bases and 0 bases, there was a span of 7 bases. The CDR3 is 15 residues long. The CDR3 nucleotides are TGTGCCAGCAGCGTAGATCCAGACTCTGGAAACACCATATATTTT. Translated, it gives CASSVDPDSGNTIYF.

The chain combines TRBV28 with TRBJ1-5; the match to TRBD1 covers 8 bases. Trimming cost V 2 bases and J 6 bases; bases outside gene matches: 3. The CDR3 loop spans 14 amino acids. The germline V gene encodes CDR1 MDHEN and CDR2 SYDVKM. The CDR3 spells CASSLQGAVQPQHF. DNA for the CDR3: TGTGCCAGCAGTTTACAGGGGGCCGTTCAGCCCCAGCATTTT.

This chain joins TRBV28 and TRBJ1-6, with D possibly TRBD1 on 6 matching bases. The CDR3 is made up of 15 amino acids. Trimming shortened V by 3 bases and J by 3 bases, and 9 bases separated the two germline ends. Per the germline V gene, CDR1 is MDHEN and CDR2 is SYDVKM. The CDR3, as DNA: TGTGCCAGCAGTTTTGAGACAGGCTATAATTCACCCCTCCACTTT. Its translation: CASSFETGYNSPLHF.

This clone was picked up one time. This chain uses TRBV19 with TRBJ2-6, with 9 nucleotides matching TRBD1. CDR3 length: 16 residues. Germline CDR1 is LNHDA and CDR2 is SQIVND (reference sequence). J gave up 4 bases and V 4 bases, and 5 bases lay outside the gene matches. In nucleotides, the CDR3 is TGTGCCAGTAGTACCGGGACAGGGCGAGGGGCCAACGTCCTGACTTTC. Amino acids: CASSTGTGRGANVLTF.

J is TRBJ1-5 and V is TRBV19; maybe TRBD1 (6 bases). Looked up from germline, CDR1 is LNHDA and CDR2 is SQIVND (reference sequence). This CDR3 has 14 residues. Trimming left V 1 base short and J 6 bases short, with 10 bases between. CDR3 residues: CASSIGRGTQPQHF. The DNA for the CDR3 is TGTGCCAGTAGTATAGGCAGGGGAACTCAGCCCCAGCATTTT.

The CDR3 nucleotides are TGCGCCAGCAGCACGACAGGCAACACTGAAGCTTTCTTT. Its translation is CASSTTGNTEAFF. V is TRBV5-1 and J is TRBJ1-1; tentatively, D is TRBD1 (6 bases). The CDR3 runs to 13 residues. From germline, CDR1 is SGHRS and CDR2 YFSETQ. Trimming removed 4 bases at V and 2 bases at J, with 9 bases between. Full variable domain (missing parts from reference TRBV5-1 and TRBJ1-1): KAGVTQTPRYLIKTRGQQVTLSCSPISGHRSVSWYQQTPGQGLQFLFEYFSETQRNKGNFPGRFSGRQFSNSRSEMNVSTLELGDSALYLCASSTTGNTEAFFGQGTRLTVV.

This clone came up once. The CDR3, as DNA: TGTGCCTGGAGTATAACAGGGGGCCTCGGTGGCTACACCTTC. It translates to CAWSITGGLGGYTF. V is TRBV30 and J is TRBJ1-2; TRBD1 matches at 9 bases. The ends lost 2 bases at V and 7 bases at J; junction bases unmatched: 8. Germline V gene lookup returns CDR1 GTSNPN and CDR2 SVGIG (reference sequence). The CDR3 runs 14 residues.